A selection of T cell receptor beta chains follows, all from one sample in a study of T cell responses to AZD1222 COVID-19 vaccine. Profiling relied on immunoSEQ multiplex PCR, and the TCRdb table lists in-frame clones only, not all of them. The sample shows about 180,000 clones, just over 85% of them seen only once. Here the sequenced sample was peripheral blood, taken on day 0 of AZD1222 vaccination. The receptors stem from an adult in good health. CDR3s include the opening cysteine and the closing phenylalanine or tryptophan.

V gene: TRBV21-1; J gene: TRBJ1-5; CDR3 protein: CASSSHPGQVCNQPQHF
V gene: TRBV6-5; J gene: TRBJ2-1; CDR3 protein: CASSYTGPYNEQFF
V gene: TRBV21-1; J gene: TRBJ2-2; CDR3 protein: CASSKPRDWANTGELFF
V gene: TRBV7-2; J gene: TRBJ2-1; CDR3 protein: CASSLRPWGGYNEQFF
V gene: TRBV7-3; J gene: TRBJ1-1; CDR3 protein: CASSPRENTEAFF
V gene: TRBV19; J gene: TRBJ1-5; CDR3 protein: CATTRGRGVSSQPQHF
V gene: TRBV11-2; J gene: TRBJ2-1; CDR3 protein: CASSLVGDRDNEQFF
V gene: TRBV5-1; J gene: TRBJ1-3; CDR3 protein: CASSQDRGRDTIYF
V gene: TRBV7-3; J gene: TRBJ1-1; CDR3 protein: CASSLTGVSEAFF
V gene: TRBV15; J gene: TRBJ1-2; CDR3 protein: CATSTGGNYGYTF
V gene: TRBV11-2; J gene: TRBJ1-4; CDR3 protein: CASSPGTVTNEKLFF
V gene: TRBV28; J gene: TRBJ1-1; CDR3 protein: CASRDSYMNTEAFF
V gene: TRBV30; J gene: TRBJ1-4; CDR3 protein: CAFGVRTSATNEKLFF
V gene: TRBV5-4; J gene: TRBJ1-2; CDR3 protein: CASSSLASGADYGYTF
V gene: TRBV7-3; J gene: TRBJ1-1; CDR3 protein: CASSPEARGTIPLTMNTEAFF
V gene: TRBV10-3; J gene: TRBJ2-7; CDR3 protein: CAISESAPSYEQYF
V gene: TRBV11-2; J gene: TRBJ2-2; CDR3 protein: CASSLGRTGELFF
V gene: TRBV4-3; J gene: TRBJ1-4; CDR3 protein: CASSQDTPGGWTNEKLFF
V gene: TRBV19; J gene: TRBJ1-3; CDR3 protein: CASSLWGSGNTIYF
V gene: TRBV6-2/TRBV6-3; J gene: TRBJ2-7; CDR3 protein: CASSYSGTGGYEQYF
V gene: TRBV2; J gene: TRBJ2-5; CDR3 protein: CASSVAFETQYF
V gene: TRBV3-1/TRBV3-2; J gene: TRBJ2-7; CDR3 protein: CASSPAGQREYEQYF
V gene: TRBV29-1; J gene: TRBJ1-2; CDR3 protein: CSVEGGPGEGYTF
V gene: TRBV2; J gene: TRBJ2-7; CDR3 protein: CASRHNRDSFYEQYF
V gene: TRBV4-2; J gene: TRBJ2-5; CDR3 protein: CPSTLGGGGPAWETQYF
V gene: TRBV3-1/TRBV3-2; J gene: TRBJ2-1; CDR3 protein: CASSQVVGQRGENEQFF